This entry lists 27 T cell receptor beta chains sequenced from one sample in a study of T cell repertoires in cytomegalovirus infection. TCRdb processed the reads anew with MiXCR; each CDR3 protein has one entry. Altogether about 920,000 distinct CDR3 sequences are present, approximately 30% being singletons, with the ten largest covering 13%. Their antigens are not known. Sequenced material: cultured CD8+ T cells from PBMCs, taken from culture after CMV antigen stimulation. The receptor set was obtained from a human donor in good health (CMV status not recorded). Some clones in this sample may be carry-over from other donors' samples.

This chain connects TRBV27 to TRBJ1-6, with D hard to call. This CDR3 contains 14 residues. V lost 4 bases and J 5 bases, leaving 9 bases between the germline ends. Germline loops: CDR1 MNHEY, CDR2 SMNVEV (reference sequence). The CDR3 DNA is TGTGCCAGCAGTTCGGTCCAGAATAATTCACCCCTCCACTTT. Translating it yields CASSSVQNNSPLHF.

A remark on this clonotype: Being one base from a much bigger clone, this may be a read error. This chain uses TRBV7-6 with TRBJ2-1, with a possible D match to TRBD2 (5 bases). CDR1 is SGHVS and CDR2 is FNYEAQ in the germline V gene. The CDR3 is 15 amino acids. CDR3 residues: CVSRTGEGLYNEQFF. The CDR3 DNA reads as TGTGTCAGCAGGACCGGCGAAGGACTCTACAATGAGCAGTTCTTC.

V usage is TRBV19 and J usage is TRBJ1-1; D gene ambiguous. The CDR3 extends over 14 amino acids. Per the germline V gene, CDR1 is LNHDA and CDR2 is SQIVND (reference sequence). V was cut by 1 base and J by 1 base, with 7 bases left in between. In DNA, the CDR3 is TGTGCCAGTAGTATAGTGCTGGGGAACACTGAAGCTTTCTTT. Its protein product is CASSIVLGNTEAFF.

This clonotype was observed a handful of times. The V gene is TRBV7-9, the J gene TRBJ2-3; 7 bases fit TRBD1. Losses at the gene ends were 6 bases for V and 1 base for J; bases not matched to a gene: 16. CDR3 length: 18 residues. Germline V gene lookup returns CDR1 SEHNR and CDR2 FQNEAQ (reference sequence). The CDR3, as DNA: TGTGCCAGCAGGTCGACCGGGACAGTGATTCGGGGCACAGATACGCAGTATTTT. Its translation is CASRSTGTVIRGTDTQYF.

The chain recombines TRBV29-1 with TRBJ2-5; the match to TRBD1 covers 9 bases. The CDR3 covers 15 residues. Germline CDR1 is SQVTM and CDR2 is ANQGSEA. The V and J ends lost 6 bases and 1 base, in that order; junction bases with no gene match: 9. CDR3 loop: CSVGGRTGVQETQYF. CDR3 bases: TGCAGCGTGGGAGGAAGGACAGGGGTCCAAGAGACCCAGTACTTC.

The sample holds many counts of this clonotype. This chain uses TRBV7-8 with TRBJ2-1; tentative D call: TRBD2 (5 bases). Trimming took off 1 base at V and 6 bases at J, with 10 bases between the two ends. Germline CDR1 SGHVS, CDR2 FQNEAQ. This CDR3 has 14 amino acids. In DNA, the CDR3 is TGTGCCAGCAGCTTAGTAATGGGGAGCAATGAGCAGTTCTTC. Translating gives CASSLVMGSNEQFF.

The rearrangement joins TRBV5-4 to TRBJ2-1, with 7 bases identical to TRBD2. V shed 2 bases and J 10 bases; nucleotides not matched to a gene: 9. The CDR3 loop spans 14 amino acids. Per the germline V gene, CDR1 is SGHNT and CDR2 is YYREEE (reference sequence). CDR3 nucleotide sequence: TGTGCCAGCAGCTTTGGGGGGGGGTTGAGCGAGCAGTTCTTC. It encodes CASSFGGGLSEQFF.

The chain uses TRBV2 and TRBJ2-5; no reliable D call. The CDR3 totals 14 residues. Trimming took 4 bases from V and 5 from J, leaving 14 bases between them. Germline V gene lookup returns CDR1 SNHLY and CDR2 FYNNEI. This CDR3 is CASSVASAFETQYF. The CDR3 DNA reads as TGTGCCAGCAGTGTGGCCAGCGCATTCGAGACCCAGTACTTC.

This chain joins TRBV20-1 and TRBJ2-1; 8 bases line up with TRBD2. The ends lost 2 bases at V and 7 bases at J; junction bases unmatched: 13. The CDR3 spans 16 residues. Germline assignment: CDR1 DFQATT and CDR2 SNEGSKA (reference sequence). This CDR3 is CSARPPNGGAWNEQFF. The CDR3 nucleotides read TGCAGTGCTAGACCCCCGAACGGGGGGGCCTGGAATGAGCAGTTCTTC.

About this clonotype itself: This clone may be a read error of a much larger clone one base away. The rearrangement uses TRBV7-8 and TRBJ2-3, with D perhaps TRBD2 (7 bases). Germline-derived CDR1 and CDR2 are SGHVS and FQNEAQ. V dropped 8 bases and J dropped 4 bases, with 13 bases sitting between them. CDR3 length equals 13 residues. This CDR3 is CASFKGGADTQYF. In DNA form, the CDR3 reads TGTGCCAGCTTCAAGGGGGGGGCAGATACGCAGTATTTT. Based on the CDR3 plus reference TRBV7-8 and TRBJ2-3, the full variable domain is GAGVSQSPRYKVAKRGQDVALRCDPISGHVSLFWYQQALGQGPEFLTYFQNEAQLDKSGLPSDRFFAERPEGSVSTLKIQRTQQEDSAVYLCASFKGGADTQYFGPGTRLTVL.

This clonotype was observed a handful of times. The rearrangement joins TRBV27 to TRBJ2-5; 7 nucleotides match TRBD2. The CDR3 contains 14 residues. Per germline, CDR1 MNHEY and CDR2 SMNVEV (reference sequence). The V segment lost 5 bases and the J segment 4 bases; nucleotides outside the gene matches: 7. The CDR3 protein is CASSPYGGRETQYF. In nucleotides, the CDR3 is TGTGCCAGCAGTCCATACGGGGGGAGAGAGACCCAGTACTTC.

This clonotype was recorded a few times. The rearrangement uses TRBV6-2 or TRBV6-3 and TRBJ1-6; TRBD1 might be the D (5 bases). V was pared by 2 bases and J by 11 bases, with 22 bases between. Germline V gene data show CDR1 as MNHEY and CDR2 as SVGEGT. The length of the CDR3 is 17 residues. CDR3 bases: TGTGCCAGCAGTTACCGTTCTCTTCAGGGATCTTTCACACCCCTCCACTTT. Its protein is CASSYRSLQGSFTPLHF.

This chain links TRBV2 with TRBJ2-7, with D possibly being TRBD1 or TRBD2 (5 bases each). V was trimmed by 8 bases and J by 5 bases, leaving 13 bases between them. The CDR3 contains 12 residues. CDR1 SNHLY and CDR2 FYNNEI come from the germline V gene. CDR3 in amino acids: CASGSPRDEQYV. In nucleotides, the CDR3 is TGTGCCAGCGGGAGTCCCAGGGACGAGCAGTACGTC.

This sequence joins TRBV27 and TRBJ2-1; D is possibly TRBD1 (7 bases). Germline V gene sequence: CDR1 MNHEY, CDR2 SMNVEV (reference sequence). Trimming cost V 5 bases and J 4 bases, with 15 bases left between them. CDR3 length: 15 amino acids. CDR3 amino acids: CASSPGAGGYNEQFF. CDR3 bases: TGTGCCAGCAGTCCCGGGGCAGGGGGGTACAATGAGCAGTTCTTC.

The chain recombines TRBV10-1 with TRBJ2-7; no reliable D call. Germline lookup yields CDR1 WNHNN and CDR2 SYGVQD (reference sequence). The V and J ends lost 0 bases and 2 bases respectively, with 11 bases between them. This CDR3 is 15 amino acids long. The CDR3 DNA follows: TGCGCCAGCAGTGAGTCGAGTTTGGACCCCTACGAGCAGTACTTC. It is translated as CASSESSLDPYEQYF.

This chain connects TRBV19 to TRBJ2-3; TRBD2 matches at 10 bases. Trimming at V came to 7 bases and at J to 2 bases, leaving 9 bases not matched to a gene. This CDR3 is 16 amino acids long. CDR1 and CDR2 from the germline V gene are LNHDA and SQIVND (reference sequence). CDR3 loop: CASIAGSGGSTDTQYF. Written as DNA, the CDR3 is TGTGCCAGTATAGCGGGTAGCGGGGGGTCCACAGATACGCAGTATTTT.

This clonotype came up a few times. The chain recombines TRBV4-2 with TRBJ2-1; no reliable D call. CDR1 is LGHNA, CDR2 YNFKEQ, per germline. V lost 4 bases to trimming and J lost 5 bases, with 15 bases between them. CDR3 size: 15 residues. The CDR3 nucleotides read TGTGCCAGCAGCCCAGACGAAGGAGCTGACAATGAGCAGTTCTTC. Protein product: CASSPDEGADNEQFF.

This clonotype was observed a handful of times. The V gene is TRBV5-5, the J gene TRBJ1-4; D is uncertain. Deletions cut 1 base from V and 4 bases from J, with 14 bases between. The length of the CDR3 is 16 residues. Germline CDR1 reads SGHKS; CDR2 reads YYEKEE (reference sequence). CDR3 sequence (DNA): TGTGCCAGCAGCTTGAGAGGTCGGGAGATTAATGAAAAACTGTTTTTT. It is translated as CASSLRGREINEKLFF.

V gene TRBV5-1 combines with J gene TRBJ2-3, with 15 bases matching TRBD2. The V and J ends lost 4 bases and 3 bases, in that order; junction bases with no gene match: 6. The CDR3 totals 17 residues. Germline assignment: CDR1 SGHRS and CDR2 YFSETQ. In DNA form, the CDR3 reads TGCGCCAGCAGCGATGGACTAGCGGGGGGGCGGACAGATACGCAGTATTTT. It encodes CASSDGLAGGRTDTQYF.

The sample holds many counts of this clonotype. V gene TRBV10-3 combines with J gene TRBJ2-1; D is undetermined. This CDR3 is 14 amino acids long. Deletions cut 6 bases from V and 0 bases from J, with 9 bases between. From germline, CDR1 is ENHRY and CDR2 SYGVKD. This CDR3 reads CAIRNTSSYNEQFF. CDR3 bases: TGTGCCATCAGAAACACAAGCTCCTACAATGAGCAGTTCTTC.

As to this clonotype: This may stem from a read error, because a much larger clone lies one nucleotide away. The chain employs TRBV7-6 and TRBJ2-2; no clear D. The CDR3 has 13 residues. CDR1 and CDR2 (germline): SGHVS, FNYEAQ. The V gene lost 1 base and the J gene lost 7 bases, with 7 bases spanning the gap. CDR3 nucleotide sequence: TGTGCCAGCAGCTTAGTAGGAGTCGGGGAGCTGTTTTTT. Residues: CASSLVGVGELFF.

The rearrangement links TRBV7-3 to TRBJ2-3; D remains unclear. Trimming stripped 5 bases from V and 0 bases from J, with 15 bases between. From germline, CDR1 is SGHTA and CDR2 FQGTGA. This CDR3 has 16 amino acids. The DNA for the CDR3 is TGTGCCAGCAGCCAACGCCCACAGACTAGCACAGATACGCAGTATTTT. Residues: CASSQRPQTSTDTQYF.

The chain has TRBV10-3 and TRBJ1-1, with D unresolved. Trimming removed 2 bases from V and 7 bases from J, with 14 bases in between. The germline gives CDR1 ENHRY, CDR2 SYGVKD. The CDR3 has 14 amino acids. The CDR3 loop is CAISEPLEGREAFF. In nucleotides, the CDR3 is TGTGCCATCAGTGAGCCCCTCGAGGGTCGTGAAGCTTTCTTT.

This clonotype was observed at least ten times. This chain links TRBV6-2 or TRBV6-3 with TRBJ1-5, with 9 positions matching TRBD1. The CDR3 is 17 residues long. V lost 6 bases and J lost 0; bases outside the gene matches: 9. Germline V CDR1 and CDR2: MNHEY, SVGEGT. The CDR3 DNA is TGTGCCAGCAGCCCCAAGACAGGGGGTAATAGCAATCAGCCCCAGCATTTT. It specifies CASSPKTGGNSNQPQHF.

This clonotype showed up just a few times. The chain joins TRBV5-1 to TRBJ2-1; TRBD1 agrees at 8 bases. The length of the CDR3 is 14 residues. CDR1 and CDR2 from the germline V gene are SGHRS and YFSETQ. V was pared by 0 bases and J by 7 bases, with 3 bases of the junction left unmatched. This chain's CDR3 is CASSLGQGINEQFF. The CDR3 coding sequence is TGCGCCAGCAGCTTGGGACAGGGGATAAATGAGCAGTTCTTC.

The rearrangement uses TRBV7-9 and TRBJ1-2; D is ambiguous. V was pared by 6 bases and J by 0 bases, with 11 bases between. CDR1 and CDR2 (germline): SEHNR, FQNEAQ (reference sequence). The CDR3 totals 14 residues. DNA for the CDR3: TGTGCCAGCAGTCCTACAACAGCTAACTATGGCTACACCTTC. Its translation is CASSPTTANYGYTF.

This clonotype has only a few counts. The genes are TRBV19 and TRBJ2-2, with TRBD2 identical over 7 bases. Germline assignment: CDR1 LNHDA and CDR2 SQIVND (reference sequence). The CDR3 covers 14 residues. V lost 6 bases and J lost 8; bases outside the gene matches: 9. The CDR3 sequence is CASRASGTPGELFF. In nucleotides, the CDR3 is TGTGCCAGTAGGGCTAGCGGAACCCCAGGGGAGCTGTTTTTT.